The rows below give T cell receptor beta chains drawn from one sample of a study of blood T cell repertoires in COVID-19. Some clones are missing from TCRdb's copy, which holds only in-frame ones; the method was immunoSEQ multiplex PCR. The data contain about 300,000 clones, about nine tenths of them singletons. The sample comprised PBMCs or T cells enriched from blood (not recorded which). The receptors come from a woman aged 18-30 years who had recovered from COVID-19. Each CDR3 is given without its conserved first and last residue.

v_call,j_call,cdr3_aa
TRBV25-1,TRBJ2-1,ASSERSRESSYNEQF
TRBV12-5,TRBJ2-7,ASGLVGQDYEQY
TRBV18,TRBJ1-3,ASSPEVDSGNTIY
TRBV18,TRBJ1-6,ASSATRGHNNSPLH
TRBV5-4,TRBJ2-5,ASSLVSAQETQY
TRBV7-9,TRBJ2-1,ASSLWPDTYNEQF
TRBV5-1,TRBJ2-1,ASSMTGTSSYNEQF
TRBV28,TRBJ2-3,ASSLVRDGVDTQY
TRBV28,TRBJ1-2,ASSWGQEDYGYT
TRBV19,TRBJ1-6,AIPGQGYSPLH
TRBV9,TRBJ1-3,ASSALDIRSGNTIY
TRBV5-1,TRBJ2-2,ASSQTGHRELF
TRBV11-3,TRBJ2-5,ASSLQGGYETQY
TRBV27,TRBJ2-3,ASSPTIIRTDTQY
TRBV7-8,TRBJ2-7,ASSTRGQSYEQY
TRBV6-6,TRBJ2-7,ASRPRGGWHYEQY
TRBV3-1/TRBV3-2,TRBJ1-2,ASSQDVVRGYGYT
TRBV24-1,TRBJ2-1,ATSPPRGEQF
TRBV5-5,TRBJ2-2,ASSPTGLVGGELF
TRBV5-4,TRBJ2-2,TSSFGTSGRNTGELF
TRBV28,TRBJ2-7,ASRGDIPYEQY
TRBV4-1,TRBJ1-6,ASSQAGTVLWPLH
TRBV6-2/TRBV6-3,TRBJ2-4,ASSYDRGQDIQY
TRBV5-6,TRBJ1-2,ASSPKQSYGYT
TRBV7-3,TRBJ2-1,ASSLSSGTNEQF
TRBV10-3,TRBJ2-3,AIRPAGGTDTQY
TRBV27,TRBJ1-2,ASSPVGGGYT
TRBV11-2,TRBJ2-5,ASSLGNRETQY